Reported below is one T cell receptor (beta chain). The source of the sample is a study of neoadjuvant anti-PD-1 for oral cavity cancer. Trimming cost V 4 bases and J 4 bases, with 17 bases left between them. From germline, CDR1 is SGHDT and CDR2 YYEEEE. The CDR3 loop spans 15 amino acids. Indicated time point: after neoadjuvant nivolumab, at surgical resection. Most tumor samples had about 5 ug input DNA in two replicates. The assay was immunoSEQ multiplex PCR, and TCRdb's table has in-frame clones only and misses some. This sample has tens of thousands of clones, with under 45% found just once. The specimen was tumor tissue, collected after nivolumab (anti-PD-1) treatment. The chain uses TRBV5-6 and TRBJ1-1, with D unclear. This TCR was sampled from a person aged 35 to 85 with oral cavity squamous cell carcinoma. As DNA, the CDR3 is TGTGCCAGCAGCCCCATTACGTCGGGATTCACTGAAGCTTTCTTT. This sequence encodes CASSPITSGFTEAFF.